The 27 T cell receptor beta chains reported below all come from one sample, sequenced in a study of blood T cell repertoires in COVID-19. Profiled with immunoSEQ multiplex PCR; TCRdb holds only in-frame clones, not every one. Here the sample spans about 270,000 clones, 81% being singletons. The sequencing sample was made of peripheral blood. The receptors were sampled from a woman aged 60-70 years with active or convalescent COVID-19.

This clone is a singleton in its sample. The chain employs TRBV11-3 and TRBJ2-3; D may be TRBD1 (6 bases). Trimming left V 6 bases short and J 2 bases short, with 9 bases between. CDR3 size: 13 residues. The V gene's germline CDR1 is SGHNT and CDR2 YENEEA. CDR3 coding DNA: TGTGCCAGCAGGGGGGCTAACACAGATACGCAGTATTTT. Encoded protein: CASRGANTDTQYF.

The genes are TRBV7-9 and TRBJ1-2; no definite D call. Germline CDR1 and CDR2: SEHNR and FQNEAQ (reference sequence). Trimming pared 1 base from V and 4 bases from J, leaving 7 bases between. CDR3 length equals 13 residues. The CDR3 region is CASSLGGFYGYTF. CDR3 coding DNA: TGTGCCAGCAGCTTAGGCGGGTTCTATGGCTACACCTTC.

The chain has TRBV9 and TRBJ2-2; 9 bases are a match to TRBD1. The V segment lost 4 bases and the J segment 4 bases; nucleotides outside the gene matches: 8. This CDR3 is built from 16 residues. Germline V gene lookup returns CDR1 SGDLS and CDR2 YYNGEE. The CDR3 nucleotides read TGTGCCAGCAGCCCTTACAGGGGGCGCAGCACCGGGGAGCTGTTTTTT. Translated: CASSPYRGRSTGELFF.

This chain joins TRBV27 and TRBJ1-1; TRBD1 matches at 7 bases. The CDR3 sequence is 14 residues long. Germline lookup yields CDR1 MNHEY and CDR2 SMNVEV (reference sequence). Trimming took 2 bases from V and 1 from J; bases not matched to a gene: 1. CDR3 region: CASSLQGGNTEAFF. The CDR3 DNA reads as TGTGCCAGCAGTTTACAGGGGGGGAACACTGAAGCTTTCTTT.

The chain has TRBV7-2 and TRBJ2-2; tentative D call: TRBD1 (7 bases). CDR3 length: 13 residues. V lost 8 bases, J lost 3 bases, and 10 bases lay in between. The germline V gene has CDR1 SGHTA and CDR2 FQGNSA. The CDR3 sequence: CASQGGYTGELFF. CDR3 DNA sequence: TGTGCCAGCCAGGGGGGTTACACCGGGGAGCTGTTTTTT.

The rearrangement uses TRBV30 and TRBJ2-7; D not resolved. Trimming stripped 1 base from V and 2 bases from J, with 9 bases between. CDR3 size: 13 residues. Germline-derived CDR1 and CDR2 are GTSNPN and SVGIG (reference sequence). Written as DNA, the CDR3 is TGTGCCTGGAGTGCAGGTGTTACCTACGAGCAGTACTTC. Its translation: CAWSAGVTYEQYF.

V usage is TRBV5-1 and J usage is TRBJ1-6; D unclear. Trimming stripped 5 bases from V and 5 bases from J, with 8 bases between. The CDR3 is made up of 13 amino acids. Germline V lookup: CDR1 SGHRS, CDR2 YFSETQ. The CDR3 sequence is CASRETNNSPLHF. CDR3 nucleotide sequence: TGCGCCAGCAGAGAAACTAATAATTCACCCCTCCACTTT.

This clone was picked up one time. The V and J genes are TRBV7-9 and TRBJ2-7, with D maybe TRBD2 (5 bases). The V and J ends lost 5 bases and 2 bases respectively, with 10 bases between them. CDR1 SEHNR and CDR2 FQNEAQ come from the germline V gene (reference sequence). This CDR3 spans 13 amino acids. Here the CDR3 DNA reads TGTGCCAGCAGCACCGGGGTTCCCTACGAGCAGTACTTC. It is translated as CASSTGVPYEQYF.

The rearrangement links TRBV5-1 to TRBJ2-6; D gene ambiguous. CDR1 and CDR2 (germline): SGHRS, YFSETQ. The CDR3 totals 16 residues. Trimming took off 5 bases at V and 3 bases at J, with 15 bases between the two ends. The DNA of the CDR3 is TGCGCCAGCAGACACCGATGGGCCCTTGGGGCCAACGTCCTGACTTTC. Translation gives CASRHRWALGANVLTF.

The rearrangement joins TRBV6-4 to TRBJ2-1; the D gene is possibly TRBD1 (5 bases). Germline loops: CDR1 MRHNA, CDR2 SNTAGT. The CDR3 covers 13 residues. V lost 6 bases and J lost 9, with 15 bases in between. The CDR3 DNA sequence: TGTGCCAGCAGCCCTGGACCCCAGGGTGAGCAGTTCTTC. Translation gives CASSPGPQGEQFF.

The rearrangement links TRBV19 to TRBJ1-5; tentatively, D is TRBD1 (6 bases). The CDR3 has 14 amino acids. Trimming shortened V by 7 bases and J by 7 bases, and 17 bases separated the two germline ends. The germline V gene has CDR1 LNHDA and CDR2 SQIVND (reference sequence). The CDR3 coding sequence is TGTGCCAGTAATAGTCGGAACAGGGACCAGCCCCAGCATTTT. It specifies CASNSRNRDQPQHF.

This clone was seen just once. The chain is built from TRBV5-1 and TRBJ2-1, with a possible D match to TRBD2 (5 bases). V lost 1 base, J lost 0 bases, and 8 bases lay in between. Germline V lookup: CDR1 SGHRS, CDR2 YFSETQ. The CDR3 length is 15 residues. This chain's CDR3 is CASSLSGPSYNEQFF. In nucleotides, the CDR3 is TGCGCCAGCAGCTTGAGCGGTCCCTCCTACAATGAGCAGTTCTTC.

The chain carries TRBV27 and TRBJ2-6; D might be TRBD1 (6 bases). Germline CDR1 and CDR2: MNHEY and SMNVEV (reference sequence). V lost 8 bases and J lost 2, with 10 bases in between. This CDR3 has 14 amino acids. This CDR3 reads CASQQGPGANVLTF. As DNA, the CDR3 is TGTGCCAGCCAACAGGGCCCTGGGGCCAACGTCCTGACTTTC.

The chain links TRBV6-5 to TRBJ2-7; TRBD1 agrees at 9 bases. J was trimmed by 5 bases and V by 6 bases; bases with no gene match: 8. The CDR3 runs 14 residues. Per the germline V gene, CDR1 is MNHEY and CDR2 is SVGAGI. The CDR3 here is CASRGGTGHHEQYF. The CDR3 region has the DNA TGTGCCAGCAGGGGTGGGACAGGGCATCACGAGCAGTACTTC.

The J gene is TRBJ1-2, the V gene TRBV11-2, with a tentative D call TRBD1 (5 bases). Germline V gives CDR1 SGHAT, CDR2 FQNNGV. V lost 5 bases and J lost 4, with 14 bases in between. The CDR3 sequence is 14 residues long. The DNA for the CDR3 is TGTGCCAGCAGCCCCGCGGGGGGTGGCTATGGCTACACCTTC. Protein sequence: CASSPAGGGYGYTF.

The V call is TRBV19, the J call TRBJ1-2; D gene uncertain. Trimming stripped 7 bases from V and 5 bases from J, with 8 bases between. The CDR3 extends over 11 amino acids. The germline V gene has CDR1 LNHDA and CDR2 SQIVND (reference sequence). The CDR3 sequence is CASTSLYGYTF. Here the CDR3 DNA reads TGTGCCAGTACCTCTCTATATGGCTACACCTTC.

The CDR3 is CASSPQPGLAGAEQYF. The CDR3 bases are TGTGCCAGCAGCCCGCAACCGGGACTAGCGGGCGCCGAGCAGTACTTC. The chain carries TRBV7-2 and TRBJ2-7, with 12 bases that match TRBD2. In germline, CDR1 is SGHTA, CDR2 FQGNSA. V dropped 5 bases and J dropped 6; count of bases not matched to a gene: 11. The CDR3 is 16 residues long. Complete variable domain (other parts from reference TRBV7-2 and TRBJ2-7): GAGVSQSPSNKVTEKGKDVELRCDPISGHTALYWYRQSLGQGLEFLIYFQGNSAPDKSGLPSDRFSAERTGGSVSTLTIQRTQQEDSAVYLCASSPQPGLAGAEQYFGPGTRLTVT.

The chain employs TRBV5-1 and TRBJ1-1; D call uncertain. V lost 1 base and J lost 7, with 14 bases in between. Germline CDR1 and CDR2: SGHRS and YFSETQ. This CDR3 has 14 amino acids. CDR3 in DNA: TGCGCCAGCAGCTTGAGTTGGCGGCAATTTGAAGCTTTCTTT. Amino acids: CASSLSWRQFEAFF. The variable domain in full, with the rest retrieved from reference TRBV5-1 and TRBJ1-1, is KAGVTQTPRYLIKTRGQQVTLSCSPISGHRSVSWYQQTPGQGLQFLFEYFSETQRNKGNFPGRFSGRQFSNSRSEMNVSTLELGDSALYLCASSLSWRQFEAFFGQGTRLTVV.

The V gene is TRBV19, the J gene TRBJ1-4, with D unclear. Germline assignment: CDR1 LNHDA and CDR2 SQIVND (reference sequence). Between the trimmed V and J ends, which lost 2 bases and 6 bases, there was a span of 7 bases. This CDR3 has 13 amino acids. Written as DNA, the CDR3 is TGTGCCAGTAGTATATTACCGGATGAAAAACTGTTTTTT. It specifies CASSILPDEKLFF.

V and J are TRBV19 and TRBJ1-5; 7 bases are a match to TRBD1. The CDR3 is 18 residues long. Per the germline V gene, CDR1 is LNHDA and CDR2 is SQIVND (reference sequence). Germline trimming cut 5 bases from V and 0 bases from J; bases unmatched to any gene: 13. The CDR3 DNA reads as TGTGCCAGTAGTCCACTAAGAACGACAGGGTTTAGCAATCAGCCCCAGCATTTT. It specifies CASSPLRTTGFSNQPQHF. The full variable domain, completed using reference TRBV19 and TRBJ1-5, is DGGITQSPKYLFRKEGQNVTLSCEQNLNHDAMYWYRQDPGQGLRLIYYSQIVNDFQKGDIAEGYSVSREKKESFPLTVTSAQKNPTAFYLCASSPLRTTGFSNQPQHFGDGTRLSIL.

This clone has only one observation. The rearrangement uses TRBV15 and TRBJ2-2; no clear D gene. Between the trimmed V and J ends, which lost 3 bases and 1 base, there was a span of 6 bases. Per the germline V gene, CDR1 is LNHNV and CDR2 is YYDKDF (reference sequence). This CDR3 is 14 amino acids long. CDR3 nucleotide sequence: TGTGCCACCAGCAGGGAGCGGAACACCGGGGAGCTGTTTTTT. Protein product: CATSRERNTGELFF.

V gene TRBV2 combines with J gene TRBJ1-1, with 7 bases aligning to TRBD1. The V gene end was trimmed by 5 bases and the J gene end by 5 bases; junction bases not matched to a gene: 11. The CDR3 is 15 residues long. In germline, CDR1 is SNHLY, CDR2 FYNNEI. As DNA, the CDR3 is TGTGCCAGCAGTCCAGACCGGGACAGTTTAACTGAAGCTTTCTTT. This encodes CASSPDRDSLTEAFF.

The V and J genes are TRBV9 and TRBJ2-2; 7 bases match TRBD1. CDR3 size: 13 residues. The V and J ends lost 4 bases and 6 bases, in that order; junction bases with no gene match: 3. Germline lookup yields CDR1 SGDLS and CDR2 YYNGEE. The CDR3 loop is CASSRQGSGELFF. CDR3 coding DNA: TGTGCCAGCAGCAGACAGGGTTCCGGGGAGCTGTTTTTT.

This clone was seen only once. CDR3 nucleotides: TGTGCCAGCAGCTCCCTTTACGCGGGGGCAAGGAATGAGCAGTTCTTC. Its protein is CASSSLYAGARNEQFF. The chain is built from TRBV7-2 and TRBJ2-1; D possibly corresponds to TRBD2 (7 bases). CDR3 length: 16 residues. The germline gives CDR1 SGHTA, CDR2 FQGNSA. The germline V and J ends were trimmed by 4 bases and 7 bases, with 20 bases remaining between them.

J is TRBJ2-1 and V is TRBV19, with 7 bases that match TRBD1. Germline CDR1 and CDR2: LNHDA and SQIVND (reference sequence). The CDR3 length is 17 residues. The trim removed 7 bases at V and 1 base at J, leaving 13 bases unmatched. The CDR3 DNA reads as TGTGCCAGTACGGTGACAGGGTTATTGAGGTCCTACAATGAGCAGTTCTTC. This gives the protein CASTVTGLLRSYNEQFF.

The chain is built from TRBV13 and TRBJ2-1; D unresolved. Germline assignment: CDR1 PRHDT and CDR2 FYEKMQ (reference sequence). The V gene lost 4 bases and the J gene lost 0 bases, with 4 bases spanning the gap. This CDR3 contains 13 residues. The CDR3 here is CASSYSSYNEQFF. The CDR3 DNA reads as TGTGCCAGCAGCTACAGCTCCTACAATGAGCAGTTCTTC.

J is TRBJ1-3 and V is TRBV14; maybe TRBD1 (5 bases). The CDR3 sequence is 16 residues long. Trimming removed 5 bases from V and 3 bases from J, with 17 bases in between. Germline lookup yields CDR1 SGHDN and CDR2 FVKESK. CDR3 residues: CASSKNPGLGGNTIYF. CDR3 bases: TGTGCCAGCAGCAAAAACCCGGGACTGGGTGGAAACACCATATATTTT.